This TCR beta chain originates from a study of T cells after yellow fever vaccination. The germline V gene encodes CDR1 SGHTA and CDR2 FQGNSA. This CDR3 has 13 amino acids. V lost 3 bases and J 4 bases, leaving 7 bases between the germline ends. Using its own MiXCR run on the 5' RACE reads, TCRdb lists one record per CDR3 protein. Of 350,000 to 450,000 distinct CDR3 sequences in the sample, 6.2% were seen once. This clonotype was counted many times. This TCR came from a man aged 25-45 years who received the YFV17D yellow fever vaccine. Sequencing was performed on PBMCs, taken 5 days after the yellow fever booster vaccination. This rearrangement joins TRBV7-2 to TRBJ2-1, with D unclear. CDR3 sequence: CASSFGQYNEQFF. Here the CDR3 DNA reads TGTGCCAGCAGCTTTGGGCAATACAATGAGCAGTTCTTC.